The 2 T cell receptor beta chains reported below all come from one sample, sequenced in a study of yellow fever vaccine responses in identical twins (dated by TCRdb to the late 2010s). Receptor amplification or capture employed RT-PCR. The sample was run on an Illumina HiSeq 2500. In TCRdb, the public reads were trimmed at Q25 with fastp and aligned with MiXCR, with productive beta chains retained. Identical CDR3 proteins give one entry, which carries the most common genes and DNA. This sample holds 30,000 to 40,000 distinct CDR3 sequences; roughly 60% were observed only once. Over 3.5% of the sample belongs to the ten largest clones. The specimen comprised T cells from blood (PBMCs), unsorted or a sorted subset (not recorded which), sampled before or after yellow fever vaccination (not recorded which). The receptors here all came from a woman between 18 and 29 years old who received the yellow fever vaccine. Donor details come from another sample of the same person, matched by shared clones.

This clonotype was seen a handful of times. V gene TRBV5-1 combines with J gene TRBJ2-7, with 8 bases matching TRBD2. This CDR3 is 14 amino acids long. Looked up from germline, CDR1 is SGHRS and CDR2 is YFSETQ. The ends lost 4 bases at V and 2 bases at J; junction bases unmatched: 5. The CDR3 here is CASSTGGRPYEQYF. CDR3 nucleotides: TGCGCCAGCAGCACTGGCGGGAGGCCCTACGAGCAGTACTTC. Supplemented by reference TRBV5-1 and TRBJ2-7, the full variable domain reads KAGVTQTPRYLIKTRGQQVTLSCSPISGHRSVSWYQQTPGQGLQFLFEYFSETQRNKGNFPGRFSGRQFSNSRSEMNVSTLELGDSALYLCASSTGGRPYEQYFGPGTRLTVT.

This clonotype appeared a single time. The chain carries TRBV20-1 and TRBJ1-1; D is perhaps TRBD1 (5 bases). V shed 0 bases and J shed 4 bases, with 12 bases lying between them. The V gene's germline CDR1 is DFQATT and CDR2 SNEGSKA (reference sequence). CDR3 length: 14 amino acids. Written as DNA, the CDR3 is TGCAGTGCTAGAGATTGGGGGGATGCCACTGAAGCTTTCTTT. It yields the protein CSARDWGDATEAFF.